These 24 T cell receptor beta chains share one sample of origin, sequenced in a study of cytomegalovirus exposure and HLA in healthy donors. In the PCR, 60 Vbeta and 13 Jbeta primers were used. The repertoire was sequenced with immunoSEQ multiplex PCR; TCRdb's copy has only in-frame clones and lacks some. Counted here are about 160,000 clones, around 78% occurring once; the ten biggest clones make up 0.7% to 0.85%. Sequencing was carried out using PBMCs. These receptors all come from a female donor in good health and CMV-seronegative.

This rearrangement joins TRBV7-9 to TRBJ1-4; possible D gene TRBD1, 6 bases. The CDR3 sequence is 13 residues long. CDR1 is SEHNR, CDR2 FQNEAQ, per germline (reference sequence). The germline V and J ends were trimmed by 1 base and 11 bases, with 11 bases remaining between them. As DNA, the CDR3 is TGTGCCAGCAGCTTAGGATCAGGGGACAAACTGTTTTTT. Amino acid sequence: CASSLGSGDKLFF.

This clone has only a few counts. The genes are TRBV29-1 and TRBJ1-1; D unclear. V lost 3 bases and J lost 1, with 6 bases in between. CDR1 and CDR2 from the germline V gene are SQVTM and ANQGSEA. This CDR3 region has 12 residues. The CDR3 loop is CSVDRGNTEAFF. CDR3 in DNA: TGCAGCGTTGATCGGGGGAACACTGAAGCTTTCTTT.

The chain employs TRBV28 and TRBJ1-2; D might be TRBD1 (5 bases). This CDR3 has 14 amino acids. V lost 7 bases, J lost 1 base, and 13 bases lay in between. Germline CDR1 reads MDHEN; CDR2 reads SYDVKM. CDR3 region: CASMFLGGNYGYTF. CDR3 nucleotides: TGTGCCAGCATGTTTCTGGGGGGTAACTATGGCTACACCTTC.

This clone was seen a few times. The chain recombines TRBV7-5 with TRBJ2-2; the table names TRBD2, a call not compared with the DNA. TRBV7-5 is a known pseudogene. CDR3 length equals 21 residues. CDR3 loop: CVRSFRHTSGYILGSTGELFF. As DNA, the CDR3 is TGTGTCAGAAGCTTCAGGCACACCTCGGGATATATCCTAGGGAGCACCGGGGAGCTGTTTTTT.

This clone was observed a few times. V gene TRBV19 combines with J gene TRBJ1-2, with D perhaps TRBD1 (5 bases). The V gene lost 6 bases and the J gene lost 4 bases, with 15 bases spanning the gap. The V gene's germline CDR1 is LNHDA and CDR2 SQIVND (reference sequence). The CDR3 loop spans 14 amino acids. As DNA, the CDR3 is TGTGCCAGTAGGGTGGCAGGGAGGGGCTATGGCTACACCTTC. Protein product: CASRVAGRGYGYTF.

The table lists this clone with a few counts. This sequence joins TRBV12-1 and TRBJ2-3; the table's D call of TRBD1 was not tested on the DNA. TRBV12-1 is designated a pseudogene. CDR3 length: 18 residues. The CDR3 loop is CASSKHRQGISSTDTQYF. CDR3 bases: TGTGCCAGCAGCAAACACCGACAGGGTATCTCTAGCACAGATACGCAGTATTTT.

The chain carries TRBV19 and TRBJ2-1; maybe TRBD1 (5 bases). This CDR3 has 14 residues. Trimming stripped 3 bases from V and 3 bases from J, with 9 bases between. Germline CDR1 is LNHDA and CDR2 is SQIVND (reference sequence). The CDR3, as DNA: TGTGCCAGTAGTATGCCAGGGCACTACAATGAGCAGTTCTTC. Translated: CASSMPGHYNEQFF.

The J gene is TRBJ1-2, the V gene TRBV11-2; D remains ambiguous. With 0 bases removed from V and 7 bases from J, the gap between germline ends came to 12 bases. The CDR3 loop spans 14 amino acids. Germline loops: CDR1 SGHAT, CDR2 FQNNGV. CDR3: CASSLDDLRGGYTF. The CDR3 DNA is TGTGCCAGCAGCTTAGATGATCTGCGGGGTGGCTACACCTTC.

This rearrangement joins TRBV19 to TRBJ2-5; 8 positions match TRBD1. CDR3 size: 16 residues. The germline gives CDR1 LNHDA, CDR2 SQIVND (reference sequence). V dropped 2 bases and J dropped 5; count of bases not matched to a gene: 10. The DNA of the CDR3 is TGTGCCAGTAGTATACAGGGGGCTATTGGGTTGGAGACCCAGTACTTC. Its protein product is CASSIQGAIGLETQYF.

The chain employs TRBV7-2 and TRBJ2-7; D is uncertain. This CDR3 is built from 14 residues. The germline V and J ends were trimmed by 5 bases and 5 bases, with 16 bases remaining between them. The germline V gene encodes CDR1 SGHTA and CDR2 FQGNSA. The DNA for the CDR3 is TGTGCCAGCAGCCTGTCTTCTCTAGATAACGAGCAGTACTTC. Amino acid sequence: CASSLSSLDNEQYF.

A note on this clone: Other DNA sequences in this sample translate to the same CDR3. This sequence joins TRBV5-4 and TRBJ1-3; D is uncertain. This CDR3 comprises 13 residues. V lost 1 base, J lost 3 bases, and 5 bases lay in between. The V gene's germline CDR1 is SGHNT and CDR2 YYREEE (reference sequence). As DNA, the CDR3 is TGTGCCAGCAGCTTGACGGGTGGAAACACCATATATTTT. This codes for CASSLTGGNTIYF.

This chain links TRBV30 with TRBJ2-7; possibly TRBD1 for D (6 bases). Per germline, CDR1 GTSNPN and CDR2 SVGIG (reference sequence). The CDR3 consists of 14 residues. Trimming took 3 bases from V and 3 from J, leaving 15 bases between them. The CDR3 region has the DNA TGTGCCTGGAGCGACATAGGACAGTACTACGAGCAGTACTTC. Protein sequence: CAWSDIGQYYEQYF.

This CDR3 is CASSLRGGGSYNSPLHF. The CDR3 region has the DNA TGTGCCAGCAGCTTACGGGGGGGAGGGTCCTATAATTCACCCCTCCACTTT. The rearrangement uses TRBV9 and TRBJ1-6; D possibly corresponds to TRBD1 (5 bases). Germline V CDR1 and CDR2: SGDLS, YYNGEE. V was pared by 4 bases and J by 1 base, with 15 bases between. The CDR3 is 17 residues long.

This clone occurred a few times. V usage is TRBV19 and J usage is TRBJ2-3, with D possibly TRBD2 on 6 matching bases. Trimming left V 3 bases short and J 1 base short, with 14 bases between. The length of the CDR3 is 16 residues. Germline V gives CDR1 LNHDA, CDR2 SQIVND (reference sequence). In DNA form, the CDR3 reads TGTGCCAGTAGTATGGGACTTCCTTTGGGCACAGATACGCAGTATTTT. Residues: CASSMGLPLGTDTQYF.

The V call is TRBV9, the J call TRBJ2-5; 15 nucleotides match TRBD2. The V gene's germline CDR1 is SGDLS and CDR2 YYNGEE. Trimming removed 0 bases from V and 5 bases from J; junction bases left unmatched: 5. This CDR3 is 17 amino acids long. CDR3 residues: CASSVGTSGGARETQYF. The CDR3 DNA reads as TGTGCCAGCAGCGTAGGGACTAGCGGGGGGGCCCGGGAGACCCAGTACTTC.

The gene calls are TRBV9 and TRBJ1-2; perhaps TRBD1 as D (6 bases). Germline V gives CDR1 SGDLS, CDR2 YYNGEE. Deletions cut 0 bases from V and 7 bases from J, with 13 bases between. This CDR3 spans 14 amino acids. CDR3 in DNA: TGTGCCAGCAGCGTAGGTCAGGGGTTGGCTGGCTACACCTTC. As protein: CASSVGQGLAGYTF.

The chain joins TRBV19 to TRBJ1-5; D perhaps matches TRBD1 (5 bases). The CDR3 extends over 15 amino acids. Germline V gene sequence: CDR1 LNHDA, CDR2 SQIVND (reference sequence). The V end was cut by 0 bases, the J end by 4 bases, with 10 bases between. The CDR3 DNA reads as TGTGCCAGTAGTATAGATCATGCAGGGAATCAGCCCCAGCATTTT. Translating gives CASSIDHAGNQPQHF.

The V gene is TRBV19, the J gene TRBJ1-5; TRBD1 agrees at 10 bases. The CDR3 is 14 residues long. With 8 bases clipped from V and 2 bases from J, the junction kept 3 bases outside the gene matches. Germline assignment: CDR1 LNHDA and CDR2 SQIVND (reference sequence). CDR3 loop: CASSGTGGNQPQHF. In nucleotides, the CDR3 is TGTGCCAGTTCCGGGACAGGGGGCAATCAGCCCCAGCATTTT.

Comments on this clone: A read error may produce the germline difference seen at one junction end. CDR3 bases: TGTGCCAGCAGCTTCTTGACAGGTACCGGGGCCAACGGCCTGACTTTC. Protein: CASSFLTGTGANGLTF. The V call is TRBV11-2, the J call TRBJ2-6; D may be TRBD1 (6 bases). This CDR3 comprises 16 residues. Germline V CDR1 and CDR2: SGHAT, FQNNGV.

The genes are TRBV2 and TRBJ2-7; weak D call: TRBD2 (6 bases). Germline V gene data show CDR1 as SNHLY and CDR2 as FYNNEI. Trimming removed 6 bases at V and 3 bases at J, with 12 bases between. CDR3 size: 13 residues. The CDR3 DNA reads as TGTGCCAGCAGCGGCGGGACTTTCTACGAGCAGTACTTC. Protein sequence: CASSGGTFYEQYF.

The rearrangement joins TRBV7-9 to TRBJ1-5, with D possibly TRBD1 on 5 matching bases. The CDR3 runs to 15 residues. Germline V lookup: CDR1 SEHNR, CDR2 FQNEAQ (reference sequence). The ends were cut back, 1 base at V and 3 bases at J, with 10 bases in the middle. CDR3 in amino acids: CASSLGGSPNQPQHF. DNA of the CDR3: TGTGCCAGCAGCTTAGGGGGCAGCCCCAATCAGCCCCAGCATTTT.

This clone occurred a few times. J is TRBJ1-1 and V is TRBV6-5; D remains unclear. V was pared by 5 bases and J by 5 bases, with 18 bases between. CDR1 is MNHEY, CDR2 SVGAGI, per germline. The CDR3 totals 15 residues. The CDR3 coding sequence is TGTGCCAGCAGTACAGACCCTAGCGTGGGAACTGAAGCTTTCTTT. Protein sequence: CASSTDPSVGTEAFF.

The gene calls are TRBV28 and TRBJ1-5; 7 bases are shared with TRBD1. Germline-derived CDR1 and CDR2 are MDHEN and SYDVKM. This CDR3 contains 16 residues. V was pared by 10 bases and J by 2 bases, with 14 bases of the junction left unmatched. The CDR3 sequence is CATTGAEGAGNQPQHF. In DNA, the CDR3 is TGTGCCACCACCGGTGCTGAGGGGGCGGGCAATCAGCCCCAGCATTTT.

This clone was counted between two and nine times. V is TRBV7-3 and J is TRBJ2-1, with 8 bases fitting TRBD2. Germline CDR1 reads SGHTA; CDR2 reads FQGTGA. The CDR3 sequence is 14 residues long. The V gene end was trimmed by 5 bases and the J gene end by 5 bases; junction bases not matched to a gene: 5. The CDR3 DNA sequence: TGTGCCAGCAGCCCCGGGACTAGAGACAATGAGCAGTTCTTC. Protein sequence: CASSPGTRDNEQFF.